The subject of this entry is one T cell receptor beta chain. What this receptor recognizes is not known. It has no much larger one-base neighbor in the sample; base qualities were not kept. This entry belongs to a study of shared clonotypes between healthy human individuals (TCRdb year 2020). Notes on the research overall: A couple of women and a few men aged 18 to 49 years were included in the cohort. Per donor, leukapheresis produced somewhere between about 0.94 and 9.5 billion PBMCs. Per donor, three plates each were used for CD4 naive and CD4 memory, two for CD8 naive, and one for CD8 memory. Different laboratories and diverse techniques were used to prepare libraries and sequence TCR repertoires, to increase sequencing depth and limit assay-specific biases. The study deeply sequenced blood TCR repertoires of five healthy adults to estimate repertoire size and the extent of clonotype sharing between individuals. The full study reports these points: Sharing across several donors was observed for around 5% of naive CD4, about 4% of naive CD8, roughly 2.3% of memory CD4, and less than 0.45% of memory CD8 clonotypes. Compared with non-shared clonotypes, the clonotypes found in all four sorted-subset donors had higher generation probabilities. Rarefaction of sorted-subset datasets indicated incomplete sequencing despite the large sequencing depth. The small number of donors limited the genetic and exposure-history diversity represented. Only blood was sampled, and tissue TCR repertoires likely differ from those in blood. Naive subsets generally had larger estimated clonotype richness than memory subsets did. Pairwise subsampling led to the expectation that sequencing depth would affect the degree of clonotype sharing among donors.

TCR CDR3 regions were amplified from genomic DNA by multiplex PCR using the deep immunoSEQ assay. Genomic DNA extracted from each cell subset was distributed evenly over all wells of several immunoSEQ 96-well plates, and each plate served as one replicate. For sorted subsets, 200 to 250 ng of genomic DNA, equivalent to tens of thousands of T cell genomes, went into each replicate PCR. The purified libraries were quantified using a Qubit 3.0 fluorometer, sized with a Bioanalyzer 2100, and then quantified again using the KAPA Library Quantification kit. Each immunoSEQ 96-well plate was sequenced on its own single-read 150-cycle Illumina NextSeq 550 flow cell. In the source study's methods: Because the immunoSEQ output included only junctional sequences and no quality scores, the filtering could not be the same as the filtering used for full-length reads. To assign V/J genes and CDR3, sequences were annotated using PyIR, a Python wrapper for IgBLAST v1.9, with IMGT germline references. Reads were filtered out if the reads had weak V/J assignments (E-value above 1e-6), no CDR3, stop codons, out-of-frame junctions, or ambiguous translated residues. V3J clonotypes were defined as sequences sharing the same inferred V gene, J gene, and CDR3 amino acid sequence. The percentage overlap between two repertoires was calculated by dividing the number of shared unique clonotypes by the size of the smaller repertoire. RTK rarefaction, the Chao1 estimator, and Recon v2.1 estimates of unobserved clonotypes were used to assess repertoire richness. For all TCRbeta clonotypes obtained by the gDNA method from four donors, generation probabilities were computed with OLGA. TCRdb limited this immuneACCESS table to in-frame rearrangements with V and J called. A share of clones is missing; checked studies link under half to unresolved V genes, and the rest is unexplained. V, J and clone size are taken as reported in that table, and D and trimming were inferred from the DNA itself. The sample table holds over 800,000 clones, of which almost 95% were seen once. The top ten hold 20% to 30% of the sample.

For the CD8 naive samples, CD45RO-negative cells were positively selected for CCR7, yielding a CD45RA+CCR7+ population from which TemRA cells were excluded. The donors were healthy, HIV-negative adults who had no recently reported acute infections or vaccinations. All donors were Caucasian adults living in Nashville, Tennessee, USA. Blood was collected by leukapheresis, and PBMCs were isolated by Ficoll-Histopaque density gradient centrifugation and then cryopreserved in liquid nitrogen vapor phase. Analytical flow cytometry was used to check the purity and quantity of every magnetically sorted T cell population. Genomic DNA was isolated from every sorted fraction and measured by UV absorbance on a Nanodrop 2000c. V loses 4 bases at its end and J loses 2 bases; junction bases beyond the gene matches: 9. From a lookup of the germline V gene, CDR1 and CDR2 are SGHDT and YYEEEE. Counted from cysteine to phenylalanine, this CDR3 has 16 amino acids. Left in the record is the CDR3 DNA by itself, 48 bases read in frame from the first base.

The clonotype comes from a man aged 25-40 years in good health. The rearrangement joined TRBV5-6 to TRBJ2-7, with 10 junctional bases fitting TRBD2. The source material was naive CD8+ T cells sorted from blood. In light of the paper, this sample's cell subset or site label describes: CD45RA+CCR7+. DNA sequence: TGTGCCAGCAGCCCAGGCCGGGGACTAGCGACCTACGAGCAGTACTTC. It specifies CASSPGRGLATYEQYF.